Listed here are 32 T cell receptor beta chains from one sample, sequenced in a study of cytomegalovirus exposure and HLA in healthy donors. 13 Jbeta primers and 60 Vbeta primers were used for the PCR. The repertoire was sequenced with immunoSEQ multiplex PCR; TCRdb's copy has only in-frame clones and lacks some. Of about 120,000 clones detected, about 70% appear once; the ten largest clones hold just over 2%. The specimen was PBMCs. Source of these receptors: a human donor in good health.

The V and J genes are TRBV6-5 and TRBJ2-7; TRBD1 matches 8 bases. The CDR3 covers 13 residues. Per the germline V gene, CDR1 is MNHEY and CDR2 is SVGAGI. With 6 bases clipped from V and 2 bases from J, the junction kept 3 bases outside the gene matches. The CDR3 spells CASRSGGPYEQYF. CDR3 coding DNA: TGTGCCAGCAGATCAGGGGGCCCCTACGAGCAGTACTTC.

The chain employs TRBV6-5 and TRBJ2-5; 7 nucleotides align to TRBD2. The assigned J gene may be wrong: the sequence end matches TRBJ2-7 better. The CDR3 consists of 15 residues. Per the germline V gene, CDR1 is MNHEY and CDR2 is SVGAGI. Here the CDR3 reads CASSQGWGGDYEQYF. The CDR3 nucleotides are TGTGCCAGCAGTCAGGGATGGGGGGGGGACTACGAGCAGTACTTC.

V gene TRBV19 combines with J gene TRBJ1-4; weak D call: TRBD1 (6 bases). This CDR3 has 16 amino acids. CDR1 is LNHDA and CDR2 is SQIVND in the germline V gene (reference sequence). Trimming stripped 6 bases from V and 7 bases from J, with 21 bases between. The CDR3 sequence: CASRGRLTGQTEKLFF. For the CDR3, the DNA is TGTGCCAGTAGGGGGCGGCTGACAGGACAAACTGAAAAACTGTTTTTT. Full variable domain (outside the CDR3, taken from reference TRBV19 and TRBJ1-4): DGGITQSPKYLFRKEGQNVTLSCEQNLNHDAMYWYRQDPGQGLRLIYYSQIVNDFQKGDIAEGYSVSREKKESFPLTVTSAQKNPTAFYLCASRGRLTGQTEKLFFGSGTQLSVL.

This clone has only one observation. Here the CDR3 reads CASSPQGARGTYNEQFF. CDR3 bases: TGTGCCAGCAGCCCACAGGGCGCCAGGGGGACCTACAATGAGCAGTTCTTC. V usage is TRBV7-8 and J usage is TRBJ2-1, with TRBD1 matching over 7 bases. There are 17 residues in the CDR3. Germline CDR1 and CDR2: SGHVS and FQNEAQ. J gave up 2 bases and V 5 bases, and 12 bases lay outside the gene matches.

The V call is TRBV5-4, the J call TRBJ1-1; 7 bases match TRBD1. The CDR3 is 13 amino acids. Germline CDR1 and CDR2: SGHNT and YYREEE (reference sequence). The V segment lost 4 bases and the J segment 7 bases; nucleotides outside the gene matches: 7. For the CDR3, the DNA is TGTGCCAGCAGCCTCGGGACAGCCGGTGAAGCTTTCTTT. Amino acid sequence: CASSLGTAGEAFF.

This rearrangement joins TRBV20-1 to TRBJ1-3; no clear D. The CDR3 runs to 11 residues. The germline gives CDR1 DFQATT, CDR2 SNEGSKA (reference sequence). The ends were cut back, 2 bases at V and 8 bases at J, with 7 bases in the middle. CDR3 loop: CSARQRDTIYF. The CDR3 DNA follows: TGCAGTGCTAGACAGCGGGACACCATATATTTT.

The gene calls are TRBV5-6 and TRBJ2-7, with 7 bases aligning to TRBD1. Germline CDR1 reads SGHDT; CDR2 reads YYEEEE. The CDR3 runs 15 residues. Trimming removed 4 bases from V and 0 bases from J; junction bases left unmatched: 7. CDR3 region: CASSGLTGPSYEQYF. CDR3 nucleotide sequence: TGTGCCAGCAGCGGACTGACAGGGCCCTCCTACGAGCAGTACTTC. Full variable domain (missing parts from reference TRBV5-6 and TRBJ2-7): DAGVTQSPTHLIKTRGQQVTLRCSPKSGHDTVSWYQQALGQGPQFIFQYYEEEERQRGNFPDRFSGHQFPNYSSELNVNALLLGDSALYLCASSGLTGPSYEQYFGPGTRLTVT.

This clone appeared once. This rearrangement joins TRBV9 to TRBJ1-6; 10 bases fit TRBD1. The germline V gene has CDR1 SGDLS and CDR2 YYNGEE. V was clipped by 4 bases and J by 8 bases; unmatched bases: 9. This CDR3 is 16 amino acids long. The CDR3 reads CASSHPHGQGDSPLHF. The CDR3 DNA sequence: TGTGCCAGCAGCCATCCCCATGGACAGGGGGATTCACCCCTCCACTTT.

This chain joins TRBV28 and TRBJ2-1; 16 bases align to TRBD2. Trimming took 6 bases from V and 11 from J; bases not matched to a gene: 10. The CDR3 is made up of 16 amino acids. CDR1 and CDR2 (germline): MDHEN, SYDVKM. For the CDR3, the DNA is TGTGCCAGCAGCCTGGGACTAGCGGGGGGGCCGGGGAAGCAGTTCTTC. Translated, it gives CASSLGLAGGPGKQFF.

The chain carries TRBV7-9 and TRBJ2-2; possibly TRBD1 for D (6 bases). This CDR3 contains 14 residues. CDR1 and CDR2 from the germline V gene are SEHNR and FQNEAQ (reference sequence). Trimming cost V 4 bases and J 2 bases, with 8 bases left between them. The CDR3 spells CASSSDSNTGELFF. In DNA, the CDR3 is TGTGCCAGCAGCTCGGACAGTAACACCGGGGAGCTGTTTTTT.

The chain is built from TRBV6-1 and TRBJ2-3; 10 nucleotides align to TRBD2. V was pared by 4 bases and J by 0 bases, with 10 bases of the junction left unmatched. The CDR3 runs 18 residues. CDR1 is MNHNS and CDR2 is SASEGT in the germline V gene. CDR3 coding DNA: TGTGCCAGCAGTGCCTACCGAACTAGCGGGACTAGCACAGATACGCAGTATTTT. Its translation: CASSAYRTSGTSTDTQYF.

This clone was seen only a few times. V and J are TRBV5-1 and TRBJ2-2; the D is unclear. In germline, CDR1 is SGHRS, CDR2 YFSETQ. V was clipped by 4 bases and J by 7 bases, with 11 bases between them. This CDR3 region has 13 residues. The CDR3 nucleotides are TGCGCCAGCAGCCTAGTCATCGACGGGGAGCTGTTTTTT. This sequence encodes CASSLVIDGELFF.

This chain uses TRBV19 with TRBJ2-7; tentative D call: TRBD2 (5 bases). V lost 4 bases and J 1 base, leaving 14 bases between the germline ends. Germline values: CDR1 LNHDA, CDR2 SQIVND (reference sequence). This CDR3 is built from 15 residues. CDR3 nucleotides: TGTGCCAGTAGTACGACCCGGAGGCGGTCCTACGAGCAGTACTTC. It specifies CASSTTRRRSYEQYF.

The chain recombines TRBV28 with TRBJ2-7; 8 positions match TRBD1. V lost 3 bases, J lost 0 bases, and 4 bases stayed unmatched. CDR1 is MDHEN, CDR2 SYDVKM, per germline. There are 15 residues in the CDR3. The CDR3 spells CASSLSGGPSYEQYF. The CDR3 bases are TGTGCCAGCAGTTTGTCAGGGGGCCCCTCCTACGAGCAGTACTTC.

This chain links TRBV9 with TRBJ2-3, with D maybe TRBD2 (5 bases). The ends were cut back, 8 bases at V and 4 bases at J, with 23 bases in the middle. CDR3 length: 16 residues. Per germline, CDR1 SGDLS and CDR2 YYNGEE. The CDR3 reads CASRKGSGKGADTQYF. CDR3 bases: TGTGCCAGTAGGAAGGGATCCGGGAAGGGCGCAGATACGCAGTATTTT.

This clone came up a few times. This chain links TRBV7-2 with TRBJ2-6, with 7 bases lining up with TRBD1. V was pared by 5 bases and J by 2 bases, with 3 bases of the junction left unmatched. The CDR3 sequence is 15 residues long. Per the germline V gene, CDR1 is SGHTA and CDR2 is FQGNSA. CDR3 amino acids: CASSLTGAGANVLTF. The CDR3 coding sequence is TGTGCCAGCAGCCTCACAGGGGCTGGGGCCAACGTCCTGACTTTC. The full variable domain, completed using reference TRBV7-2 and TRBJ2-6, is GAGVSQSPSNKVTEKGKDVELRCDPISGHTALYWYRQSLGQGLEFLIYFQGNSAPDKSGLPSDRFSAERTGGSVSTLTIQRTQQEDSAVYLCASSLTGAGANVLTFGAGSRLTVL.

This clone has more than one count but fewer than ten. The V gene is TRBV5-1, the J gene TRBJ1-2; tentative D call: TRBD1 (6 bases). In germline, CDR1 is SGHRS, CDR2 YFSETQ. The CDR3 has 14 amino acids. Trimming pared 0 bases from V and 8 bases from J, leaving 14 bases between. The CDR3 loop is CASSLGSRGDGYTF. CDR3 DNA: TGCGCCAGCAGCTTGGGGTCCAGGGGTGACGGCTACACCTTC.

The chain employs TRBV7-3 and TRBJ2-1, with 10 bases identical to TRBD2. Germline CDR1 and CDR2: SGHTA and FQGTGA. This CDR3 comprises 17 residues. Germline trimming cut 4 bases from V and 5 bases from J; bases unmatched to any gene: 11. The CDR3 loop reads CASSSQRGGLLDNEQFF. The CDR3, as DNA: TGTGCCAGCAGCTCTCAGCGGGGGGGATTATTAGACAATGAGCAGTTCTTC.

This clone was observed a handful of times. The chain joins TRBV6-4 to TRBJ1-4; TRBD1 agrees at 7 bases. CDR3 length: 16 amino acids. CDR1 MRHNA and CDR2 SNTAGT come from the germline V gene. Trimming cost V 5 bases and J 3 bases; bases outside gene matches: 9. The CDR3 here is CASSYTRGRPNEKLFF. In DNA, the CDR3 is TGTGCCAGCAGTTACACCAGGGGGAGGCCTAATGAAAAACTGTTTTTT.

This clone was seen only once. The rearrangement joins TRBV5-1 to TRBJ1-3; D remains unclear. V lost 4 bases and J 0 bases, leaving 8 bases between the germline ends. Germline CDR1 SGHRS, CDR2 YFSETQ. The CDR3 runs 14 residues. CDR3 loop: CASSQEPSGNTIYF. The CDR3 region has the DNA TGCGCCAGCAGCCAAGAGCCCTCTGGAAACACCATATATTTT.

The rearrangement links TRBV4-1 to TRBJ1-5, with D maybe TRBD1 (6 bases). This CDR3 is built from 19 residues. The V end was cut by 4 bases, the J end by 0 bases, with 22 bases between. Per germline, CDR1 MGHRA and CDR2 YSYEKL. The DNA for the CDR3 is TGCGCCAGCAGCCCACCCCCAGGGGCGACTGATTATAGCAATCAGCCCCAGCATTTT. Its translation is CASSPPPGATDYSNQPQHF.

This sequence joins TRBV19 and TRBJ2-3; TRBD2 aligns across 12 bases. V dropped 8 bases and J dropped 2; count of bases not matched to a gene: 17. CDR3 size: 19 residues. Germline V gene sequence: CDR1 LNHDA, CDR2 SQIVND (reference sequence). The CDR3 protein is CASGKTSGSSGRVTDTQYF. CDR3 in DNA: TGTGCCAGTGGAAAGACTAGCGGGAGTTCGGGCCGCGTCACAGATACGCAGTATTTT. The whole variable domain, filled in from reference TRBV19 and TRBJ2-3, reads DGGITQSPKYLFRKEGQNVTLSCEQNLNHDAMYWYRQDPGQGLRLIYYSQIVNDFQKGDIAEGYSVSREKKESFPLTVTSAQKNPTAFYLCASGKTSGSSGRVTDTQYFGPGTRLTVL.

The chain is built from TRBV29-1 and TRBJ2-7; D gene ambiguous. The length of the CDR3 is 11 residues. Germline lookup yields CDR1 SQVTM and CDR2 ANQGSEA. The V gene lost 2 bases and the J gene lost 2 bases, with 4 bases spanning the gap. CDR3 nucleotide sequence: TGCAGCGTTGAAAGCCCCTACGAGCAGTACTTC. This translates into CSVESPYEQYF.

V and J are TRBV25-1 and TRBJ1-2; tentatively, D is TRBD1 (5 bases). Trimming shortened V by 6 bases and J by 4 bases, and 18 bases separated the two germline ends. This CDR3 spans 15 amino acids. Looked up from germline, CDR1 is MGHDK and CDR2 is SYGVNS. This chain's CDR3 is CASSAVGREGYGYTF. CDR3 DNA: TGTGCCAGCAGCGCGGTAGGCAGGGAGGGCTATGGCTACACCTTC.

The V gene is TRBV7-2, the J gene TRBJ2-1, with 10 nucleotides matching TRBD2. The CDR3 has 15 amino acids. The trim removed 4 bases at V and 5 bases at J, leaving 5 bases unmatched. Germline CDR1 and CDR2: SGHTA and FQGNSA. This chain's CDR3 is CASSYGLAVNNEQFF. The DNA of the CDR3 is TGTGCCAGCAGCTATGGACTAGCGGTTAACAATGAGCAGTTCTTC.

The chain links TRBV10-3 to TRBJ2-7; 10 bases line up with TRBD2. CDR1 and CDR2 from the germline V gene are ENHRY and SYGVKD. The CDR3 is 16 residues long. V shed 3 bases and J 5 bases; nucleotides not matched to a gene: 10. The CDR3 region is CAISDPWLAGVNEQYF. For the CDR3, the DNA is TGTGCCATCAGTGATCCGTGGCTAGCGGGAGTAAACGAGCAGTACTTC.

The chain couples TRBV19 to TRBJ2-5, with D possibly matching TRBD1 (5 bases). The CDR3 is made up of 12 amino acids. Germline V gene lookup returns CDR1 LNHDA and CDR2 SQIVND (reference sequence). Trimming stripped 5 bases from V and 5 bases from J, with 9 bases between. This chain's CDR3 is CASSSGLETQYF. CDR3 sequence (DNA): TGTGCCAGTAGTTCAGGGTTGGAGACCCAGTACTTC.

In its sample, this clone was seen a few times. CDR3 sequence reads: CASSLDQTATNEKLFF. The CDR3 DNA follows: TGTGCCAGCAGCTTAGATCAGACAGCAACTAATGAAAAACTGTTTTTT. The V call is TRBV7-8, the J call TRBJ1-4, with D perhaps TRBD1 (5 bases). The ends were cut back, 1 base at V and 0 bases at J, with 9 bases in the middle. Germline V gene data show CDR1 as SGHVS and CDR2 as FQNEAQ. This CDR3 contains 16 residues.

As DNA, the CDR3 is TGTGCCAGCAATGGGGACAGGGGGAGAGGTGAGCAGTTCTTC. Translated: CASNGDRGRGEQFF. The V gene is TRBV19, the J gene TRBJ2-1; the match to TRBD1 covers 11 bases. The CDR3 is 14 amino acids. Per the germline V gene, CDR1 is LNHDA and CDR2 is SQIVND (reference sequence). Losses at the gene ends were 9 bases for V and 9 bases for J; bases not matched to a gene: 10.

The chain uses TRBV6-5 and TRBJ2-2; TRBD1 agrees at 8 bases. The germline V gene encodes CDR1 MNHEY and CDR2 SVGAGI. The CDR3 has 15 residues. V lost 4 bases, J lost 3 bases, and 4 bases stayed unmatched. CDR3 DNA: TGTGCCAGCAGTTCCGGGACAGGCGACACCGGGGAGCTGTTTTTT. Its translation is CASSSGTGDTGELFF.

CDR3 loop: CASSLAGQPLYGYTF. DNA for the CDR3: TGTGCCAGCAGCTTGGCGGGACAGCCACTCTATGGCTACACCTTC. This chain uses TRBV5-5 with TRBJ1-2, with TRBD1 identical over 7 bases. The CDR3 extends over 15 amino acids. Germline assignment: CDR1 SGHKS and CDR2 YYEKEE (reference sequence). The ends lost 0 bases at V and 4 bases at J; junction bases unmatched: 6. Combining the CDR3 with reference TRBV5-5 and TRBJ1-2 gives the whole variable domain DAGVTQSPTHLIKTRGQQVTLRCSPISGHKSVSWYQQVLGQGPQFIFQYYEKEERGRGNFPDRFSARQFPNYSSELNVNALLLGDSALYLCASSLAGQPLYGYTFGSGTRLTVV.

The genes are TRBV2 and TRBJ2-5, with TRBD1 matching over 8 bases. The CDR3 totals 16 residues. Trimming removed 6 bases from V and 5 bases from J; junction bases left unmatched: 14. Per germline, CDR1 SNHLY and CDR2 FYNNEI. CDR3 protein: CASSAESGGVWETQYF. The CDR3 DNA reads as TGTGCCAGCAGCGCGGAGTCAGGGGGCGTATGGGAGACCCAGTACTTC.